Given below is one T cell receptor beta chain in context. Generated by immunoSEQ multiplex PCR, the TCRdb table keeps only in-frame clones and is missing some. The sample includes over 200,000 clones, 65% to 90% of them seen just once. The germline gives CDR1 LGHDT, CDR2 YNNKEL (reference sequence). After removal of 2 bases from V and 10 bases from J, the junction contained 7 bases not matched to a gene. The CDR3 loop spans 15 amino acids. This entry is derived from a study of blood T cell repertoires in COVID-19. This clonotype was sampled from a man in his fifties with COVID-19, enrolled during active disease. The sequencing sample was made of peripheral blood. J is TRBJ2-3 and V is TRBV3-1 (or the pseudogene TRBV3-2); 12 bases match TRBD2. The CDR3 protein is CASSQTVLAGGPQYF. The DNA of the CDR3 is TGTGCCAGCAGCCAAACGGTACTAGCGGGAGGCCCGCAGTATTTT.